Listed here is a single T cell receptor beta chain. Its specificity is not known. This specimen belongs to a study of beta chain features in type 1 diabetes. General study points: Significant though moderate, a shortening of TCRB CDR3s appeared in all four CD4+ subsets of Type 1 diabetes patients. Reduced insertions and increased deletions marked VDJ junctions in type 1 diabetes patients.

cDNA synthesis used the whole RNA isolate, giving expressed TCRB sequences. The table came from immunoSEQ multiplex PCR; TCRdb's copy has only in-frame clones and leaves some out. The data contain 250,000 to 300,000 clones, 24% of them seen just once; the ten biggest clones take up around 0.013%. In germline, CDR1 is MNHNS, CDR2 SASEGT. The CDR3 extends over 14 amino acids. Trimming shortened V by 6 bases and J by 5 bases, and 15 bases separated the two germline ends. This TCR was sampled from a woman aged 30 to 39 with type 1 diabetes. Sequencing was carried out using naive CD4+ T cells from blood. The chain carries TRBV6-1 and TRBJ2-3, with TRBD1 as a possible D gene (5 bases). CDR3 nucleotides: TGTGCCAGCAGCGCGGACACAGCAGTAGATACGCAGTATTTT. This encodes CASSADTAVDTQYF.